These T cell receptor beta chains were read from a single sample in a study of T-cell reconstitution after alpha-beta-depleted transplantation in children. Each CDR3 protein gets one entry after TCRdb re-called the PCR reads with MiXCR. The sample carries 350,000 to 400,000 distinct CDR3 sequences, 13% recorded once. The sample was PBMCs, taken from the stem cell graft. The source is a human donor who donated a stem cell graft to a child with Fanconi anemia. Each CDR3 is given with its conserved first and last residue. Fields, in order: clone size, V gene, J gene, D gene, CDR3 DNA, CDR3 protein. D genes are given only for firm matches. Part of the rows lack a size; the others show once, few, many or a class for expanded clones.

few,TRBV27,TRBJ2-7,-,-,CASSLSSGRANSYEQYF
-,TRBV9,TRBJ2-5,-,TGTGCCAGCAGCCCAGTTAGGAACTTCCAAGAGACCCAGTACTTC,CASSPVRNFQETQYF
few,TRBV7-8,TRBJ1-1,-,TGTGCCAGCAGCGTCCCATCAGGGAGCACTGAAGCTTTCTTT,CASSVPSGSTEAFF
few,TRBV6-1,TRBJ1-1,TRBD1,TGTGCCAGCAGTGAAGGCCCAGGACAGGGAAAAGGGAACACTGAAGCTTTCTTT,CASSEGPGQGKGNTEAFF
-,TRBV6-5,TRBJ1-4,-,TGTGCCACCTCAGACGGGGTGTTAGGGGAAAAACTGTTTTTT,CATSDGVLGEKLFF
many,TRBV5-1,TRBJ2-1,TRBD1,TGCGCCAGCAGCCCTCCGGGACAGCGACTCAATGAGCAGTTCTTC,CASSPPGQRLNEQFF
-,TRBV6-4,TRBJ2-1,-,TGTGCCAGCAGTCTGAGACTAACTAACAATGAGCAGTTCTTC,CASSLRLTNNEQFF
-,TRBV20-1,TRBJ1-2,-,TGCAGTGCCAAGACGATCGATGGCTACACCTTC,CSAKTIDGYTF
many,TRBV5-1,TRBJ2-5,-,TGCGCCAGCAGCTTGGCAGGGGTCGTACAAGAGACCCAGTACTTC,CASSLAGVVQETQYF
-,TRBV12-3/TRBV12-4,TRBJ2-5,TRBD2,TGTGCCAGCAGTCCCGGACTAGCGGGGGCTCGTGAAGAGACCCAGTACTTC,CASSPGLAGAREETQYF
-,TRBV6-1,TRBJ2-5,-,TGTGCCAGCCGGACAGACCAAGAGACCCAGTACTTC,CASRTDQETQYF
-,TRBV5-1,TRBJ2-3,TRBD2,TGCGCCAGCAGCTTTTCCGGACTAGCGAGGGCAGATACGCAGTATTTT,CASSFSGLARADTQYF
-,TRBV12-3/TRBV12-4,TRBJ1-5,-,TGTGCCAGCAACAAAGACGGAAATAGCAATCAGCCCCAGCATTTT,CASNKDGNSNQPQHF
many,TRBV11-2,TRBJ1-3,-,TGTGCCAGCAGTTGGGCAGGAAGGTCTTCTGGAAACACCATATATTTT,CASSWAGRSSGNTIYF
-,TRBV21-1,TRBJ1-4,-,TGTGCCAGCAGCAAAACCTGGAGAAATGAAAAACTGTTTTTT,CASSKTWRNEKLFF
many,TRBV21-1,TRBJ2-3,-,TGTGCCAGCAGCAAGATCGGACGACAGGCGTGGTACAACCCCACAGATACGCAGTATTTT,CASSKIGRQAWYNPTDTQYF
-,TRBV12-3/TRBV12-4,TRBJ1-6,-,TGTGCCAGCAGTCTCGCCCCCAGCGTTTCACCCCTCCACTTT,CASSLAPSVSPLHF
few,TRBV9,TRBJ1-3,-,TGTGCCAGCAGCGTAGACCAGGGACTAGGTGGAAACACCATATATTTT,CASSVDQGLGGNTIYF
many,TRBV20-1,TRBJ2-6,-,TGCAGTGCTAGAGACGGGTCTGGGGCCAACGTCCTGACTTTC,CSARDGSGANVLTF
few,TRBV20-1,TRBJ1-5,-,TGCAGTGCTAGGCGTCAAAATCAGCCCCAGCATTTT,CSARRQNQPQHF
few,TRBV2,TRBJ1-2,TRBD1,TGTGCCAGCAGAACTGTCCAGGGGGGATATGGCTACACCTTC,CASRTVQGGYGYTF
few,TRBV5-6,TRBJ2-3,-,TGTGCCAGCAGCCACGAACGATATACGCAGTATTTT,CASSHERYTQYF
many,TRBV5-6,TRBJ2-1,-,TGTGCCAGCAGCTCGGTCCATGGGAATGAGCAGTTCTTC,CASSSVHGNEQFF
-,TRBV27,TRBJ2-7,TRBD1,TGTGCCAGCAGTTGGGACCCGGGACAGAGCTCCTACGAGCAGTACTTC,CASSWDPGQSSYEQYF
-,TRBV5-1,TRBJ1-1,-,TGCGCCAGCAGCGACCACGGGGAAGCTTTCTTT,CASSDHGEAFF
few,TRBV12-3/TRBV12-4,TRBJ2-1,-,TGTGCCAGCAGTCAACAGGGCTTGGGGGTCAATGAGCAGTTCTTC,CASSQQGLGVNEQFF
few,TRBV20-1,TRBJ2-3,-,TGCAGTGCTAGAGATCCCCGGGATCGAGATACGCAGTATTTT,CSARDPRDRDTQYF
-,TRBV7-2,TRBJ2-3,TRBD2,TGTGCCAGCAGCGTCCTAGCGGGGTACACAGATACGCAGTATTTT,CASSVLAGYTDTQYF
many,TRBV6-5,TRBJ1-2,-,TGTGCCAGCAGTTTACAAGTAGAAAACTATGGCTACACCTTC,CASSLQVENYGYTF
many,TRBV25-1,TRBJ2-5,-,TGTGCCAGCAGTGAATATGGGGGGAGGGAGACCCAGTACTTC,CASSEYGGRETQYF
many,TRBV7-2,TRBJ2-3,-,TGTGCCAGCAGCCCCCAGGGGGGGCGTGCAGATACGCAGTATTTT,CASSPQGGRADTQYF
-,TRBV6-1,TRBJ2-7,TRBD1,TGTGCCAGCAATACAAGACAGGGGGCGGCTGACGAGCAGTACTTC,CASNTRQGAADEQYF
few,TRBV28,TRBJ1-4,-,TGTGCCAGCACCGGACAGACAACTAATGAAAAACTGTTTTTT,CASTGQTTNEKLFF
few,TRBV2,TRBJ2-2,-,TGTGCCAGCAGTGAAATCTCCCCCACCGGGGAGCTGTTTTTT,CASSEISPTGELFF
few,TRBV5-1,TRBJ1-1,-,TGCGCCAGCAGCTTGACTAGGATTCCGGACACTGAAGCTTTCTTT,CASSLTRIPDTEAFF
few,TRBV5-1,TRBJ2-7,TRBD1,TGCGCCAGCAGCTTCAGGGACAGGGAGTGGTACGAGCAGTACTTC,CASSFRDREWYEQYF
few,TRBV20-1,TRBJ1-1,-,TGCAGGGCGTTAAAGAACACTGAAGCTTTCTTT,CRALKNTEAFF
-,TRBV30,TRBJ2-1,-,TGTGCCTGGAGAAGGACAGAAAAGTACAATGAGCAGTTCTTC,CAWRRTEKYNEQFF
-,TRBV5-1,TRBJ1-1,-,TGCGCCAGCACCAAAAAGGGAGAGAACACTGAAGCTTTCTTT,CASTKKGENTEAFF
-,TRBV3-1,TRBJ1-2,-,TGTGCCAGCAGCAGGCTGGGCGATGGCTACACCTTC,CASSRLGDGYTF
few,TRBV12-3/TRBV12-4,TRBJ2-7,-,TGTGCCAGCACCCAGAAAGGGGGGCTGTCCTACGAGCAGTACTTC,CASTQKGGLSYEQYF